This T cell receptor (beta chain) derives from a study of monozygotic twins with cystic fibrosis. The V gene's germline CDR1 is SQVTM and CDR2 ANQGSEA. The trim removed 1 base at V and 5 bases at J, leaving 4 bases unmatched. The CDR3 loop spans 15 amino acids. TCRdb's copy holds only in-frame clones and misses some; the assay was immunoSEQ multiplex PCR. The repertoire includes about 29,000 clones, approximately 86% of them detected once, and approximately 0.88% sits in the top ten. The sample consisted of blood. The origin of this receptor is a girl aged 2 to 9 with cystic fibrosis. The chain uses TRBV29-1 and TRBJ2-3; TRBD2 matches at 12 bases. CDR3 nucleotides: TGCAGCGTTGAAGGGCTAGCGGGAGGGGGAGATACGCAGTATTTT. Translated, it gives CSVEGLAGGGDTQYF.